Detailed here is one TCR beta chain. Its cognate antigen is unknown. The CDR3 sequence is 15 residues long. V gave up 0 bases and J gave up 8 bases; unmatched junction bases: 6. From germline, CDR1 is SGDLS and CDR2 YYNGEE. This sample was included in a study of T cells in Graves' hyperthyroidism and ophthalmopathy. Study context: Pretreatment peripheral blood was obtained at initial diagnosis.

Regarding the study as a whole: Peripheral blood also featured most of the thyroid clonotypes expanded above 0.001.

RNA transcripts gave rise to amplified TCR beta CDR3 regions. An initial round of RT-PCR targeting the TCR CDR3 relied on the HTBI primer set. MiXCR was run by TCRdb on the multiplex PCR reads, yielding one entry per CDR3 protein. The sample has around 500,000 distinct CDR3 sequences, 15% to 20% seen once. The study included ophthalmopathy patients with Clinical Activity Score at least 3, NOSPECS grade at least 4 and duration under 3 months. Exclusions: uncontrolled infection, other autoimmune disease, pregnancy, lactation. The TCR sequence derives from a woman aged 25 to 39 with Graves' ophthalmopathy. This sequence joins TRBV9 and TRBJ2-1; 9 bases line up with TRBD2. Material: blood. CDR3 coding DNA: TGTGCCAGCAGCGTAGCTGCGGGAGGGGCCGATGAGCAGTTCTTC. It translates to CASSVAAGGADEQFF.